This T cell receptor (beta chain) was observed in a study of blood T cell repertoires in COVID-19. As processed by the authors: The assay estimated nucleated cells by amplifying reference gene primers. Generated by immunoSEQ multiplex PCR, the TCRdb table keeps only in-frame clones and is missing some. The D gene and trimming were derived from the DNA, and the V and J assignments and clone size from that table. Of about 440,000 clones in the sample, about 85% were seen once. There are a few counts of this clone. Participants were aged about 18 to 100 years from 20 to 30 US areas. The specimen was PBMCs or T cells enriched from blood (not recorded which). The clonotype originates from a young woman with acute COVID-19.

CDR3 residues: CASGQGAGELFF. As DNA, the CDR3 is TGTGCCAGCGGACAGGGCGCCGGGGAGCTGTTTTTT. This chain connects TRBV12-3 or TRBV12-4 to TRBJ2-2; 8 bases are shared with TRBD1. The CDR3 is made up of 12 amino acids. Trimming took 8 bases from V and 6 from J; bases not matched to a gene: 2.